The source of this T cell receptor (beta chain) is a study of cytomegalovirus exposure and HLA in healthy donors. Of note for this clone: The antigen is unknown.

Primers for the PCR totalled 60 Vbeta and 13 Jbeta. Sequencing used immunoSEQ multiplex PCR; TCRdb keeps in-frame clones, though not all of them. The sample lists over 100,000 clones, 76% occurring once. Study outcomes and limitations: A list of around 150 TCR beta chains associated with cytomegalovirus was given.

CDR1 and CDR2 from the germline V gene are SEHNR and FQNEAQ (reference sequence). The CDR3 runs 15 residues. Trimming at V came to 3 bases and at J to 2 bases, leaving 4 bases not matched to a gene. The receptor's source is a middle-aged woman in good health and CMV-seropositive. The chain employs TRBV7-9 and TRBJ2-3; TRBD2 matches at 8 bases. Sequencing was carried out using PBMCs. The CDR3 coding sequence is TGTGCCAGCAGCTTGTCAGCGGGGGCCACAGATACGCAGTATTTT. Amino acid sequence: CASSLSAGATDTQYF.